The 21 T cell receptor beta chains in this list originate from one sample, sequenced in a study of T cell clonality in common variable immunodeficiency. Clones were sequenced by immunoSEQ multiplex PCR, and TCRdb holds only the in-frame ones, with some missing. The sample shows more than 65,000 clones, none of them appearing just once. Sequencing was performed on peripheral blood mononuclear cells. The receptor source for this set is a person aged 18 to 75 in good health.

This clone was detected many times. Read data end 3 residues before the CDR3 end; the end is taken from the germline J gene. This chain uses TRBV30 with TRBJ2-7; 10 bases are shared with TRBD1. The CDR3 covers 16 residues. CDR1 and CDR2 from the germline V gene are GTSNPN and SVGIG (reference sequence). The V and J ends lost 2 bases and 5 bases, in that order; junction bases with no gene match: 12. CDR3 bases read: TGTGCCTGGAGTTCGATTGGGACAGGGGCTTCGGACGAG. It encodes CAWSSIGTGASDE. From start to end, the CDR3 is CAWSSIGTGASDEQYF.

This clone has a count of ten or more. Germline and junction disagree at one end, which may indicate a read error. Sequencing ends 3 residues short of the CDR3 end; the germline J gene provides the rest. The V and J genes are TRBV4-2 and TRBJ1-4; D remains ambiguous. CDR1 LGHNA and CDR2 YNFKEQ come from the germline V gene. The CDR3 has 15 amino acids. CDR3 DNA, as far as it was read: TGCGCCAGCAGCCAAGCCCGCCCCCGGGGTGAAAAA. Translating gives CASSQARPRGEK. The CDR3 as a whole reads CASSQARPRGEKLFF.

This clone occurred many times. The CDR3 goes on 3 residues after the read ends, and that part is filled in from the germline J gene. V gene TRBV5-6 combines with J gene TRBJ1-2; TRBD1 matches at 7 bases. Germline CDR1 reads SGHDT; CDR2 reads YYEEEE. The CDR3 covers 14 residues. With 4 bases clipped from V and 5 bases from J, the junction kept 8 bases outside the gene matches. CDR3 bases read: TGTGCCAGCAGCGGTACCGGGACAGCGTATGGC. Encoded protein: CASSGTGTAYG. The whole CDR3 reads CASSGTGTAYGYTF.

In its sample, this clone was seen many times. The covered CDR3 bases are TGCGCCAGCAGCTCGGACGGACATTCCTACGAG. Protein: CASSSDGHSYE. The full CDR3 is CASSSDGHSYEQYF. The chain couples TRBV5-1 to TRBJ2-7; D is perhaps TRBD1 (5 bases). The observed sequence ends 3 residues before the CDR3 terminus, with the missing tail filled in from the germline J gene. CDR1 and CDR2 (germline): SGHRS, YFSETQ. Trimming took off 3 bases at V and 1 base at J, with 11 bases between the two ends. The CDR3 has 14 amino acids.

This clone was detected many times. The read is 3 residues too short to cover the CDR3 end, so that end is filled in from the germline J gene. The V call is TRBV18, the J call TRBJ1-1; 7 bases are a match to TRBD1. Germline CDR1 is KGHSH and CDR2 is LQKENI. J gave up 5 bases and V 6 bases, and 6 bases lay outside the gene matches. This CDR3 is 13 amino acids long. The CDR3 sequence is CASSEGARTEAFF. The sequenced CDR3 bases are TGTGCCAGCTCGGAGGGGGCAAGGACTGAA.

This clone was seen ten or more times. The DNA read from the CDR3 is TGCGCCAGCAGCTTTGGAACAGGGAAAGTCTCTGGAAACACC. It is translated as CASSFGTGKVSGNT. The whole CDR3 sequence is CASSFGTGKVSGNTIYF. The rearrangement joins TRBV5-1 to TRBJ1-3, with D possibly TRBD1 on 6 matching bases. From the germline J gene comes the end of the CDR3, since the read stops 3 residues before it. The V gene's germline CDR1 is SGHRS and CDR2 YFSETQ. Between the trimmed V and J ends, which lost 2 bases and 0 bases, there was a span of 15 bases. The CDR3 extends over 17 amino acids.

This clone was detected many times. The read halts 3 residues ahead of the CDR3 end, with the missing end drawn from the germline J gene. The chain carries TRBV19 and TRBJ2-2, with 9 bases fitting TRBD2. Germline V lookup: CDR1 LNHDA, CDR2 SQIVND (reference sequence). The CDR3 length is 13 residues. The sequenced part of the CDR3 DNA is TGTGCAGCAGTAGCGGGAGATGCCGGGGAG. It is translated as CAAVAGDAGE. Given in full, the CDR3 is CAAVAGDAGELFF.

This clone was counted ten times or more. The read ends 3 residues early relative to the CDR3; the germline J gene fills the gap. The chain uses TRBV6-2 or TRBV6-3 and TRBJ2-3; D uncertain. Germline V gives CDR1 MNHEY, CDR2 SVGEGT. Between the trimmed V and J ends, which lost 0 bases and 0 bases, there was a span of 4 bases. The length of the CDR3 is 14 residues. The CDR3 sequence is CASSYSTSTDTQYF. CDR3 bases read: TGTGCCAGCAGTTACTCGACTAGCACAGATACG.

This clone was seen repeatedly, ten times or more. One end of the junction does not line up with germline, which may come from a read error. From the germline J gene comes the end of the CDR3, since the read stops 3 residues before it. This chain links TRBV7-7 with TRBJ1-1, with D unresolved. Germline V gives CDR1 SSHAT, CDR2 FNYEAQ (reference sequence). CDR3 length equals 13 residues. The sequenced part of the CDR3 DNA is TGTGCTAGCAGCTTGTCAGGGAACACTGAA. This codes for CASSLSGNTE. In full, the CDR3 reads CASSLSGNTEAFF.

This clone appeared many times. The read comes to an end 3 residues before the CDR3 does, leaving the germline J gene to fill in the end. The gene calls are TRBV29-1 and TRBJ2-1; no firm D call. Germline V gene sequence: CDR1 SQVTM, CDR2 ANQGSEA. The CDR3 runs to 15 residues. V was cut by 2 bases and J by 2 bases, with 13 bases left in between. CDR3 protein: CSVESPWLPYNEQFF. Incomplete CDR3 DNA: TGCAGCGTTGAATCCCCATGGCTCCCCTACAATGAG.

The sample holds a few counts of this clone. The read is 3 residues too short to cover the CDR3 end, so that end is filled in from the germline J gene. The gene calls are TRBV10-2 and TRBJ2-1; 8 bases match TRBD1. The CDR3 has 14 amino acids. V shed 7 bases, J shed 6 bases, and the junction held 8 bases outside the gene matches. Germline V gene sequence: CDR1 WSHSY, CDR2 SAAADI. CDR3 sequence: CASMDRVMRNEQFF. The DNA read from the CDR3 is TGCGCCAGCATGGACAGGGTTATGCGCAATGAG.

This clone was seen many times. The CDR3 end is not reached by the read, which stops 3 residues before it; the germline J gene fills it in. The sample carries other DNA sequences with the same CDR3. The chain is built from TRBV2 and TRBJ2-7; 8 nucleotides agree with TRBD1. CDR3 length: 14 amino acids. Germline values: CDR1 SNHLY, CDR2 FYNNEI. V shed 7 bases and J 2 bases; nucleotides not matched to a gene: 7. The CDR3 bases that were read are TGTGCCAGCATAGCCGGGACAGGTCCCTACGAG. Protein: CASIAGTGPYE. The whole CDR3 protein reads CASIAGTGPYEQYF.

This clone was recorded at least ten times. The read falls 3 residues short of the CDR3 end, and the missing part is taken from the germline J gene. The chain uses TRBV3-1 (or the pseudogene TRBV3-2) and TRBJ2-7, with D possibly matching TRBD2 (5 bases). CDR1 is LGHDT and CDR2 is YNNKEL in the germline V gene (reference sequence). V was clipped by 1 base and J by 6 bases, with 22 bases between them. This CDR3 is built from 17 residues. CDR3 bases read: TGTGCCAGCAGCCAAGGATCAGGCGGTCGACTGGCGGGCGAG. Translating gives CASSQGSGGRLAGE. The entire CDR3 sequence reads CASSQGSGGRLAGEQYF.

This clone was seen ten or more times. The CDR3 region is CASSGRTNTGELFF. The sequenced CDR3 bases are TGTGCCAGCAGCGGGCGTACGAACACCGGGGAG. The rearrangement joins TRBV7-2 to TRBJ2-2; D is unclear. The read ends 3 residues early relative to the CDR3; the germline J gene fills the gap. Germline loops: CDR1 SGHTA, CDR2 FQGNSA. Trimming shortened V by 5 bases and J by 0 bases, and 7 bases separated the two germline ends. This CDR3 spans 14 amino acids.

This clone was picked up many times. The CDR3 is cut off 3 residues early in the read; its end comes from the germline J gene. This sequence joins TRBV2 and TRBJ1-2, with D possibly TRBD1 on 6 matching bases. V was cut by 2 bases and J by 3 bases, with 7 bases left in between. Germline CDR1 SNHLY, CDR2 FYNNEI. The CDR3 runs to 13 residues. The CDR3 is CASSESGDYGYTF. CDR3 bases read: TGTGCCAGCAGTGAATCAGGGGACTATGGC.

This clone showed up many times. The read falls 3 residues short of the CDR3 end, and the missing part is taken from the germline J gene. V is TRBV20-1 and J is TRBJ2-7; 7 bases align to TRBD1. V trimming: 5 bases; J trimming: 3 bases; junction bases outside the gene matches: 10. The CDR3 extends over 14 amino acids. The germline gives CDR1 DFQATT, CDR2 SNEGSKA (reference sequence). Partial CDR3 DNA: TGCAGTGCTTTCCCCCGGGACAGCTACTACGAG. This translates into CSAFPRDSYYE. Given in full, the CDR3 is CSAFPRDSYYEQYF.

The table lists this clone with a few counts. The observed sequence ends 3 residues before the CDR3 terminus, with the missing tail filled in from the germline J gene. V usage is TRBV7-9 and J usage is TRBJ1-6; D might be TRBD1 (6 bases). The germline V and J ends were trimmed by 4 bases and 6 bases, with 10 bases remaining between them. Per the germline V gene, CDR1 is SEHNR and CDR2 is FQNEAQ (reference sequence). The CDR3 covers 14 residues. The CDR3 bases that were read are TGTGCCAGCAGCTCCAGGGACATTAATTCACCC. Encoded protein: CASSSRDINSP. The entire CDR3 reads CASSSRDINSPLHF. Full variable domain (rest looked up from reference TRBV7-9 and TRBJ1-6): DTGVSQNPRHKITKRGQNVTFRCDPISEHNRLYWYRQTLGQGPEFLTYFQNEAQLEKSRLLSDRFSAERPKGSFSTLEIQRTEQGDSAMYLCASSSRDINSPLHFGNGTRLTVT.

This clone was counted ten times or more. The DNA ends 3 residues before the CDR3 does, and the rest of the CDR3 is filled in from the germline J gene. This rearrangement joins TRBV20-1 to TRBJ2-7; 12 bases match TRBD2. Germline V lookup: CDR1 DFQATT, CDR2 SNEGSKA (reference sequence). The CDR3 totals 15 residues. Unmatched junction bases numbered 8, after V lost 6 bases and J lost 2 bases. The CDR3 sequence: CSALRRTSGTYEQYF. The CDR3 DNA, read in part, is TGCAGTGCCCTGCGGCGGACTAGCGGGACCTACGAG.

Remarks on this clone: The read falls 3 residues short of the CDR3 end, and the missing part is taken from the germline J gene. V gene TRBV30 combines with J gene TRBJ2-3; the D is unclear. The CDR3 extends over 14 amino acids. The germline V gene encodes CDR1 GTSNPN and CDR2 SVGIG (reference sequence). Trimming took off 7 bases at V and 1 base at J, with 15 bases between the two ends. The CDR3 bases that were read are TGTGCCTCCGCCCCATTGCCGGGCACAGATACG. It yields the protein CASAPLPGTDT. The entire CDR3 protein reads CASAPLPGTDTQYF.

CDR3: CASSLAGGKRAGELFF. The CDR3 DNA, read in part, is TGTGCCAGCAGCTTAGCCGGGGGAAAGAGGGCCGGGGAG. V usage is TRBV7-2 and J usage is TRBJ2-2, with D possibly matching TRBD2 (6 bases). The read ends 3 residues shy of where the CDR3 ends; the end is completed using the germline J gene. The CDR3 covers 16 residues. V lost 0 bases to trimming and J lost 6 bases, with 14 bases between them. The germline V gene encodes CDR1 SGHTA and CDR2 FQGNSA.

Comments on this clone: Coverage ceases 3 residues before the CDR3 finishes, and the germline J gene fills in the end. The chain uses TRBV18 and TRBJ2-5, with D tentatively TRBD2 (6 bases). Between the trimmed V and J ends, which lost 3 bases and 4 bases, there was a span of 15 bases. CDR1 is KGHSH, CDR2 LQKENI, per germline. This CDR3 is 15 amino acids long. The covered CDR3 bases are TGTGCCAGCTCACCTCCACGGAGGGGAGGAGAGACC. Translation gives CASSPPRRGGET. The complete CDR3 sequence is CASSPPRRGGETQYF.